This T cell receptor (beta chain) came from a study of shared clonotypes between healthy human individuals. As for this clone: Its antigen remains unknown.

Naivety among CD8 cells was defined by CD45RO negativity and positive CCR7 selection, thereby excluding terminally differentiated effector memory CD45RA+ cells. Broader study findings: Sequencing depth was expected to affect clonotype sharing among donors.

Sequenced by immunoSEQ multiplex PCR; TCRdb stores in-frame clones only, minus some. The table includes millions of clones, under 95% detected once. This sequence was found in a man aged 18 to 29 in good health. Some clones in this sample may be carry-over from other donors' samples. The sample taken for sequencing was naive CD8+ T cells from PBMCs.

CDR3 coding DNA: TGTGCCAGCAGTCAAACTATCTCTGGAAACACCATATATTTT. It is translated as CASSQTISGNTIYF. The chain links TRBV6-5 to TRBJ1-3, with D uncertain. Trimming took off 5 bases at V and 0 bases at J, with 8 bases between the two ends. This CDR3 has 14 residues. Germline CDR1 is MNHEY and CDR2 is SVGAGI.